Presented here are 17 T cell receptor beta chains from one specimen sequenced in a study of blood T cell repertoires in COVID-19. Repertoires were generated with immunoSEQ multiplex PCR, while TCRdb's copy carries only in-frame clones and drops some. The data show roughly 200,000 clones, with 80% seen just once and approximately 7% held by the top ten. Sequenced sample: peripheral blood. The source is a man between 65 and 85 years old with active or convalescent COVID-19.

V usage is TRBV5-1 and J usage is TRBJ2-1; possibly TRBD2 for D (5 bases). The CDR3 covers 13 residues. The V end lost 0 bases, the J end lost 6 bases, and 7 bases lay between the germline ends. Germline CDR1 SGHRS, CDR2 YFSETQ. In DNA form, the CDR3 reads TGCGCCAGCAGCTTGGAGGCGGGCAATGAGCAGTTCTTC. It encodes CASSLEAGNEQFF.

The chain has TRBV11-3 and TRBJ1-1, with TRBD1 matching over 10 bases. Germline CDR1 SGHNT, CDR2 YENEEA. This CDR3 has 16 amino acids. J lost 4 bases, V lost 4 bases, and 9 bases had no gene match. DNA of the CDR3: TGTGCCAGCAGCTCGAGGGACAGGGGCTCTGGCACTGAAGCTTTCTTT. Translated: CASSSRDRGSGTEAFF.

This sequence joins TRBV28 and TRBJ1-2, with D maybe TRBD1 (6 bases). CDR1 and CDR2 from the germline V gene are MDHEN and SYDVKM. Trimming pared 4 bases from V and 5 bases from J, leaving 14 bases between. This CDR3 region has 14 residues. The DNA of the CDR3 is TGTGCCAGCAGTTCGCAGGGGAAGTGGTATGGCTACACCTTC. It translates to CASSSQGKWYGYTF.

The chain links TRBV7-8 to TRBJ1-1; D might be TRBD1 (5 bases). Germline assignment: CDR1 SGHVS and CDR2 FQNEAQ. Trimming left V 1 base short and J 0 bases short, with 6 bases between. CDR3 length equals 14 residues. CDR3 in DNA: TGTGCCAGCAGCTTAGGACAGATGAACACTGAAGCTTTCTTT. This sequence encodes CASSLGQMNTEAFF.

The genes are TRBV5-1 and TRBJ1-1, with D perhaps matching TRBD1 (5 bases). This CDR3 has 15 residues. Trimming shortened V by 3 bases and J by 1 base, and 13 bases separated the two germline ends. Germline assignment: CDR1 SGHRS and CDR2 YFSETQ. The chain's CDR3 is CASSSTGHQNTEAFF. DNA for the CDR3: TGCGCCAGCAGCTCCACCGGACACCAGAACACTGAAGCTTTCTTT. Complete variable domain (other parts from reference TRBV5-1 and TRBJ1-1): KAGVTQTPRYLIKTRGQQVTLSCSPISGHRSVSWYQQTPGQGLQFLFEYFSETQRNKGNFPGRFSGRQFSNSRSEMNVSTLELGDSALYLCASSSTGHQNTEAFFGQGTRLTVV.

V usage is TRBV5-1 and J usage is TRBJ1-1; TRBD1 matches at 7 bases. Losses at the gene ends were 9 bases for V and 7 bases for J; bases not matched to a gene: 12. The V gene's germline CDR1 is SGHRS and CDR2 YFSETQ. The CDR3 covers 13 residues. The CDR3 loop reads CATSRGSGSEAFF. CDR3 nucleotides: TGCGCCACCTCCAGGGGGAGTGGGAGTGAAGCTTTCTTT.

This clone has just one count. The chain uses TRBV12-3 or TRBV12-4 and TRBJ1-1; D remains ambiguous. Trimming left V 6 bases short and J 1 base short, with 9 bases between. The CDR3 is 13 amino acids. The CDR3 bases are TGTGCCAGCAGGAAGGAGGGGAACACTGAAGCTTTCTTT. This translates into CASRKEGNTEAFF.

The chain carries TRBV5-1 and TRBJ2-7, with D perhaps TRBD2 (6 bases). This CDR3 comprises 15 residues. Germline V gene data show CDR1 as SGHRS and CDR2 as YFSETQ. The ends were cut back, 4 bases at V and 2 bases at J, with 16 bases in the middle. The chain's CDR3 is CASSLGGGNTYEQYF. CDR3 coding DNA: TGCGCCAGCAGCCTGGGTGGCGGGAATACCTACGAGCAGTACTTC.

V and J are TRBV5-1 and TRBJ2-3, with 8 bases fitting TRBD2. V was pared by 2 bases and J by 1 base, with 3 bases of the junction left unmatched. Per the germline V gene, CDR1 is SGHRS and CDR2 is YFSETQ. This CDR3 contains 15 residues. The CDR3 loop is CASSFKAGGTDTQYF. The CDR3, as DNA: TGCGCCAGCAGCTTCAAAGCGGGGGGCACAGATACGCAGTATTTT. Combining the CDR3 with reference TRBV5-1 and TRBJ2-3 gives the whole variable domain KAGVTQTPRYLIKTRGQQVTLSCSPISGHRSVSWYQQTPGQGLQFLFEYFSETQRNKGNFPGRFSGRQFSNSRSEMNVSTLELGDSALYLCASSFKAGGTDTQYFGPGTRLTVL.

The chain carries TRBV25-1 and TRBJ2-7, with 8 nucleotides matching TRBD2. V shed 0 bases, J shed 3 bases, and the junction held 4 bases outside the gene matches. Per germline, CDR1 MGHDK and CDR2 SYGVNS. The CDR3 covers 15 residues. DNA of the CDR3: TGTGCCAGCAGTGAATACGGGGGGACTAGCTACGAGCAGTACTTC. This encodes CASSEYGGTSYEQYF.

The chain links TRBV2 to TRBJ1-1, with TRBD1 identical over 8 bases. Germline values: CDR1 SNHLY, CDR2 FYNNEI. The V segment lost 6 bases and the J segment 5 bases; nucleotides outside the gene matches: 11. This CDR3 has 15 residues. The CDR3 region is CASRVDRGVRTEAFF. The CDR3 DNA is TGTGCCAGCAGGGTCGACAGGGGAGTTCGAACTGAAGCTTTCTTT.

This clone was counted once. CDR3 sequence reads: CAWSPLSEGQPQHF. The CDR3 nucleotides read TGTGCCTGGAGTCCACTGTCCGAGGGCCAGCCCCAGCATTTT. The chain uses TRBV30 and TRBJ1-5; D gene ambiguous. CDR1 and CDR2 (germline): GTSNPN, SVGIG (reference sequence). Deletions cut 2 bases from V and 7 bases from J, with 15 bases between. The CDR3 spans 14 residues.

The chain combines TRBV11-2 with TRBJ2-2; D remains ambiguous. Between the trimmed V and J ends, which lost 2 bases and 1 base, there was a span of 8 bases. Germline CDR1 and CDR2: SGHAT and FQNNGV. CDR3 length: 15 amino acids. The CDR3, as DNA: TGTGCCAGCAGCTTAATCCGCGGGAACACCGGGGAGCTGTTTTTT. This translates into CASSLIRGNTGELFF.

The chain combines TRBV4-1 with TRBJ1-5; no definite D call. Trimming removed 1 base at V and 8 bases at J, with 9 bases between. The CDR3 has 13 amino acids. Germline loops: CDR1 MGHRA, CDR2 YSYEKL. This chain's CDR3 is CASSQAGYEPQHF. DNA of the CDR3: TGCGCCAGCAGCCAAGCCGGGTACGAGCCCCAGCATTTT.

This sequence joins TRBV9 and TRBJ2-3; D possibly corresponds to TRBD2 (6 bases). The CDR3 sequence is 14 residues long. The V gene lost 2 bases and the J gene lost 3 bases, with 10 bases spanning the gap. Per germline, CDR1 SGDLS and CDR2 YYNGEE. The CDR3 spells CASSVGTETDTQYF. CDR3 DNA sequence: TGTGCCAGCAGCGTGGGGACTGAGACAGATACGCAGTATTTT.

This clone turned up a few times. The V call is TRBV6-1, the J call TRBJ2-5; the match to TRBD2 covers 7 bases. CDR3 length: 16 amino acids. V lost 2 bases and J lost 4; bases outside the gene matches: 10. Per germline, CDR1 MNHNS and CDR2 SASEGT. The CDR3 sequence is CASSELGGSQSETQYF. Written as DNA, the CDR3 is TGTGCCAGCAGTGAACTCGGCGGGAGTCAGTCAGAGACCCAGTACTTC.

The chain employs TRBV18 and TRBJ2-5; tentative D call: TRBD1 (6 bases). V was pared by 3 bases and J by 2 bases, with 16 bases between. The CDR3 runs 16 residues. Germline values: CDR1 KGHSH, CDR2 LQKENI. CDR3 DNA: TGTGCCAGCTCACCGGCAACTTCCGGACAGCAAGAGACCCAGTACTTC. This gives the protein CASSPATSGQQETQYF.